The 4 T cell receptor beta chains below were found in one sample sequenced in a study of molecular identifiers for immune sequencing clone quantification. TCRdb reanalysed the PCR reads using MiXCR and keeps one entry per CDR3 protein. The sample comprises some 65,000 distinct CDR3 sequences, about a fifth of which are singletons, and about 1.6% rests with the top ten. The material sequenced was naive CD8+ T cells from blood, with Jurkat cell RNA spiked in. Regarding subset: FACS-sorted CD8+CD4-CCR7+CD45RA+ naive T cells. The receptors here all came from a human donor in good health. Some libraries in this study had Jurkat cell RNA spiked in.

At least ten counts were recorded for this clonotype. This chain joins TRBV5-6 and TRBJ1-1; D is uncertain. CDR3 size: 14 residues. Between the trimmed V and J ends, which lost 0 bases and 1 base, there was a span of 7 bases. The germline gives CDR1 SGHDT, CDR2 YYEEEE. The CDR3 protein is CASSLGRPNTEAFF. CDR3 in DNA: TGTGCCAGCAGCTTGGGACGCCCGAACACTGAAGCTTTCTTT. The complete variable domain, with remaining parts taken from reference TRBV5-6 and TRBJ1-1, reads DAGVTQSPTHLIKTRGQQVTLRCSPKSGHDTVSWYQQALGQGPQFIFQYYEEEERQRGNFPDRFSGHQFPNYSSELNVNALLLGDSALYLCASSLGRPNTEAFFGQGTRLTVV.

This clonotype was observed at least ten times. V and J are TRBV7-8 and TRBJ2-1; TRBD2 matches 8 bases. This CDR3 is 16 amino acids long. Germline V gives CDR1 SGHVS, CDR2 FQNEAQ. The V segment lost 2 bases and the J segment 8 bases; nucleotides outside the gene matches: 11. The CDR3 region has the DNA TGTGCCAGCAGCTTATTCGCCTCGGGAGGGGGGGATGAGCAGTTCTTC. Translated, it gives CASSLFASGGGDEQFF.

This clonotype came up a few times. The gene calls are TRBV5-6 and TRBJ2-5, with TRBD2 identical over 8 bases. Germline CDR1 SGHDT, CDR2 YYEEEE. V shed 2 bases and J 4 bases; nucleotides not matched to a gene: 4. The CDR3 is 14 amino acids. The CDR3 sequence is CASSLIAGRETQYF. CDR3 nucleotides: TGTGCCAGCAGCTTAATAGCGGGAAGAGAGACCCAGTACTTC.

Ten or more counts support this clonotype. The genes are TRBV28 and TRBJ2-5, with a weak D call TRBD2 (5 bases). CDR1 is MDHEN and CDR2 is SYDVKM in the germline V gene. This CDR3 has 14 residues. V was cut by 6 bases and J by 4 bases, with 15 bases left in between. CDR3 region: CASREDLNLETQYF. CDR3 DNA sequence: TGTGCCAGCAGGGAGGATCTTAACTTAGAGACCCAGTACTTC.